The clone carrying this T cell receptor beta chain has only a few counts. Its antigen remains unidentified. This specimen belongs to a study of radiotherapy plus CTLA-4 blockade in lung cancer. Study summary: Disease control was present in more than 25% of patients, and objective responses in 15% to 20%.

Assay: immunoSEQ multiplex PCR; the TCRdb copy retains only in-frame clones and omits some. The sample contains 30,000 to 35,000 clones, roughly 70% of which appear only once. This CDR3 spans 16 amino acids. Trimming took 7 bases from V and 6 from J; bases not matched to a gene: 11. Germline V lookup: CDR1 SEHNR, CDR2 FQNEAQ (reference sequence). The study treated chemo-refractory metastatic non-small-cell lung cancer patients with focal radiation plus ipilimumab CTLA-4 blockade. Study observations and caveats: Response, reportedly, was best predicted by interferon-beta along with early blood T cell clone dynamics. TCR clones originating in tumors grew in number in blood after radiotherapy plus ipilimumab.

This rearrangement joins TRBV7-9 to TRBJ2-7; 14 nucleotides match TRBD2. The source is a human donor with non-small cell lung cancer who had stable disease on radiotherapy plus ipilimumab. The specimen comprised peripheral blood, sampled from a patient treated with radiotherapy plus ipilimumab. The CDR3: CASNLRLAGGPVEQYF. The CDR3 coding sequence is TGTGCCAGCAACCTGAGACTAGCGGGAGGGCCGGTCGAGCAGTACTTC.